The 23 T cell receptor beta chains below were found in one sample sequenced in a study of T cell changes during pregnancy in multiple sclerosis (dated by TCRdb to between 2017 and 2020). Library method: the immunoSEQ multiplex PCR assay. The table was pulled from immuneACCESS by TCRdb, which kept in-frame rearrangements only. Such tables lose some clones; where checked, under half of the loss comes from unresolved V genes, and the rest has no known cause. This sample holds roughly 80,000 clones; about 91% were observed only once. Under 1.5% of the sample is taken by the ten largest. The material was peripheral blood, obtained before pregnancy. Source of these receptors: a female donor with multiple sclerosis, enrolled in a pregnancy study.

V and J are TRBV5-6 and TRBJ2-3, with 8 bases identical to TRBD2. V was clipped by 1 base and J by 2 bases; unmatched bases: 9. Germline CDR1 is SGHDT and CDR2 is YYEEEE. The CDR3 is 17 amino acids. CDR3 DNA: TGTGCCAGCAGCTTGAGGGGGTCGGGGGGGGACACAGATACGCAGTATTTT. Amino acid sequence: CASSLRGSGGDTDTQYF. The complete variable domain, with remaining parts taken from reference TRBV5-6 and TRBJ2-3, reads DAGVTQSPTHLIKTRGQQVTLRCSPKSGHDTVSWYQQALGQGPQFIFQYYEEEERQRGNFPDRFSGHQFPNYSSELNVNALLLGDSALYLCASSLRGSGGDTDTQYFGPGTRLTVL.

This clone has just one count. V is TRBV7-9 and J is TRBJ2-2; D is undetermined. The CDR3 is made up of 11 amino acids. From germline, CDR1 is SEHNR and CDR2 FQNEAQ (reference sequence). V shed 3 bases and J shed 8 bases, with 4 bases lying between them. The CDR3 bases are TGTGCCAGCAGCTTGCGGGGGGAGCTGTTTTTT. This codes for CASSLRGELFF.

The rearrangement joins TRBV5-6 to TRBJ1-6, with D unclear. The V gene lost 0 bases and the J gene lost 7 bases, with 8 bases spanning the gap. This CDR3 spans 14 amino acids. CDR1 and CDR2 from the germline V gene are SGHDT and YYEEEE. CDR3 amino acids: CASSLGTGNSPLHF. The CDR3 DNA reads as TGTGCCAGCAGCTTGGGGACGGGGAATTCACCCCTCCACTTT.

This sequence joins TRBV28 and TRBJ2-2; maybe TRBD1 (5 bases). The CDR3 consists of 13 residues. Germline V gives CDR1 MDHEN, CDR2 SYDVKM. V lost 8 bases to trimming and J lost 6 bases, with 13 bases between them. DNA of the CDR3: TGTGCCAGCCGGACACTCTTCCCCGGGGAGCTGTTTTTT. This encodes CASRTLFPGELFF.

The chain has TRBV11-1 and TRBJ2-1, with D maybe TRBD2 (7 bases). Trimming removed 3 bases from V and 4 bases from J, with 13 bases in between. Germline CDR1 is SGHAT and CDR2 is FQDESV (reference sequence). CDR3 length equals 15 residues. CDR3 nucleotide sequence: TGTGCCAGCAGCTTGTCCGGGGGGCTTTACAATGAGCAGTTCTTC. Amino acid sequence: CASSLSGGLYNEQFF.

This clone has only a few counts. The chain links TRBV7-6 to TRBJ1-1; TRBD1 agrees at 7 bases. The germline CDR1 and CDR2 sequences are SGHVS and FNYEAQ. V lost 1 base and J lost 7; bases outside the gene matches: 6. This CDR3 has 14 amino acids. This CDR3 is CASSLVTGSLEAFF. CDR3 DNA sequence: TGTGCCAGCAGCTTAGTGACAGGGTCACTTGAAGCTTTCTTT.

The chain uses TRBV9 and TRBJ1-2; TRBD1 agrees at 10 bases. The CDR3 runs to 15 residues. Per germline, CDR1 SGDLS and CDR2 YYNGEE. V shed 0 bases, J shed 4 bases, and the junction held 3 bases outside the gene matches. CDR3 sequence: CASSVAGTGVYGYTF. DNA of the CDR3: TGTGCCAGCAGCGTAGCGGGGACAGGGGTCTATGGCTACACCTTC.

This chain links TRBV9 with TRBJ2-3, with TRBD2 identical over 9 bases. V shed 0 bases, J shed 5 bases, and the junction held 7 bases outside the gene matches. CDR1 and CDR2 (germline): SGDLS, YYNGEE. The CDR3 covers 16 residues. CDR3 coding DNA: TGTGCCAGCAGCGTAGGCGGGGGGGCTGCGCTAGATACGCAGTATTTT. This encodes CASSVGGGAALDTQYF.

V gene TRBV7-9 combines with J gene TRBJ1-1; no firm D call. Germline lookup yields CDR1 SEHNR and CDR2 FQNEAQ (reference sequence). V lost 5 bases and J 0 bases, leaving 16 bases between the germline ends. CDR3 length equals 16 residues. In DNA form, the CDR3 reads TGTGCCAGCAGCGGGCTTATCACTGACCTGAACACTGAAGCTTTCTTT. Protein sequence: CASSGLITDLNTEAFF.

This sequence joins TRBV9 and TRBJ2-3; 7 bases align to TRBD1. After removal of 6 bases from V and 2 bases from J, the junction contained 9 bases not matched to a gene. Germline-derived CDR1 and CDR2 are SGDLS and YYNGEE. This CDR3 spans 15 amino acids. CDR3 nucleotide sequence: TGTGCCAGCAACCCCAGGGACAGATACACAGATACGCAGTATTTT. As protein: CASNPRDRYTDTQYF.

The V call is TRBV5-1, the J call TRBJ1-1, with D possibly matching TRBD1 (5 bases). V lost 0 bases and J lost 1, with 7 bases in between. Germline-derived CDR1 and CDR2 are SGHRS and YFSETQ. The CDR3 is 14 residues long. The CDR3 region is CASSLAGGNTEAFF. The CDR3 bases are TGCGCCAGCAGCTTGGCGGGGGGGAACACTGAAGCTTTCTTT. The whole variable domain, filled in from reference TRBV5-1 and TRBJ1-1, reads KAGVTQTPRYLIKTRGQQVTLSCSPISGHRSVSWYQQTPGQGLQFLFEYFSETQRNKGNFPGRFSGRQFSNSRSEMNVSTLELGDSALYLCASSLAGGNTEAFFGQGTRLTVV.

This chain joins TRBV5-1 and TRBJ2-1; 9 bases line up with TRBD2. Germline-derived CDR1 and CDR2 are SGHRS and YFSETQ. The CDR3 length is 15 residues. Losses at the gene ends were 0 bases for V and 16 bases for J; bases not matched to a gene: 14. The CDR3 spells CASSLALAGAGRGFF. The CDR3 coding sequence is TGCGCCAGCAGCTTGGCCTTAGCGGGGGCCGGACGAGGTTTCTTC. The entire variable domain, with the rest obtained from reference TRBV5-1 and TRBJ2-1, is as follows: KAGVTQTPRYLIKTRGQQVTLSCSPISGHRSVSWYQQTPGQGLQFLFEYFSETQRNKGNFPGRFSGRQFSNSRSEMNVSTLELGDSALYLCASSLALAGAGRGFFGPGTRLTVL.

V usage is TRBV7-6 and J usage is TRBJ2-7, with 7 bases that match TRBD1. The germline V gene has CDR1 SGHVS and CDR2 FNYEAQ. J lost 4 bases, V lost 5 bases, and 8 bases had no gene match. The CDR3 length is 14 residues. DNA of the CDR3: TGTGCCAGCAGCATCGGCGACAGGGTATACGAGCAGTACTTC. This gives the protein CASSIGDRVYEQYF.

The V and J genes are TRBV5-5 and TRBJ2-2, with 9 nucleotides matching TRBD2. The CDR3 loop spans 16 amino acids. V trimming: 1 base; J trimming: 5 bases; junction bases outside the gene matches: 6. Looked up from germline, CDR1 is SGHKS and CDR2 is YYEKEE (reference sequence). The CDR3 DNA reads TGTGCCAGCAGCTTGCTCGCGGGGGGGGCTACCGGGGAGCTGTTTTTT. Translated: CASSLLAGGATGELFF.

The rearrangement uses TRBV19 and TRBJ1-2; 7 bases align to TRBD1. Losses at the gene ends were 2 bases for V and 4 bases for J; bases not matched to a gene: 4. The CDR3 totals 14 residues. CDR1 and CDR2 from the germline V gene are LNHDA and SQIVND (reference sequence). For the CDR3, the DNA is TGTGCCAGTAGTATAAACGGACAGGCCTATGGCTACACCTTC. This gives the protein CASSINGQAYGYTF. The variable domain in full, completed from reference TRBV19 and TRBJ1-2, reads DGGITQSPKYLFRKEGQNVTLSCEQNLNHDAMYWYRQDPGQGLRLIYYSQIVNDFQKGDIAEGYSVSREKKESFPLTVTSAQKNPTAFYLCASSINGQAYGYTFGSGTRLTVV.

The chain joins TRBV28 to TRBJ1-2; 9 nucleotides match TRBD1. V dropped 5 bases and J dropped 0; count of bases not matched to a gene: 13. The CDR3 extends over 18 amino acids. The V gene's germline CDR1 is MDHEN and CDR2 SYDVKM. In nucleotides, the CDR3 is TGTGCCAGCAGTCCCCTCCAGGGACAGGGCCCATCTAACTATGGCTACACCTTC. It is translated as CASSPLQGQGPSNYGYTF.

The V call is TRBV18, the J call TRBJ1-1; 7 positions match TRBD1. The CDR3 spans 15 residues. J was trimmed by 5 bases and V by 1 base; bases with no gene match: 7. Germline CDR1 and CDR2: KGHSH and LQKENI. The CDR3 DNA follows: TGTGCCAGCTCACCACAGGGGGCAGATAGGACTGAAGCTTTCTTT. Its translation: CASSPQGADRTEAFF.

The chain joins TRBV10-3 to TRBJ1-2; D is unclear. V lost 0 bases and J 0 bases, leaving 8 bases between the germline ends. Germline values: CDR1 ENHRY, CDR2 SYGVKD. The CDR3 consists of 15 residues. The CDR3 nucleotides are TGTGCCATCAGTGAGTCCCCCAAAACTAACTATGGCTACACCTTC. Protein sequence: CAISESPKTNYGYTF.

The chain couples TRBV7-8 to TRBJ1-6; no clear D gene. The germline V gene encodes CDR1 SGHVS and CDR2 FQNEAQ. V was cut by 1 base and J by 8 bases, with 15 bases left in between. The CDR3 totals 16 residues. CDR3: CASSLDSSTVDSPLHF. The DNA for the CDR3 is TGTGCCAGCAGCTTAGACAGTTCCACCGTGGATTCACCCCTCCACTTT.

The rearrangement links TRBV12-5 to TRBJ1-5; D gene unclear. Germline CDR1 is LGHNT and CDR2 is FRNRAP. Trimming took 6 bases from V and 3 from J, leaving 9 bases between them. This CDR3 has 13 residues. Here the CDR3 DNA reads TGTGCTAGTGGACAAGAAACCAATCAGCCCCAGCATTTT. Protein sequence: CASGQETNQPQHF.

The rearrangement joins TRBV2 to TRBJ1-2; weak D call: TRBD1 (6 bases). The germline V gene encodes CDR1 SNHLY and CDR2 FYNNEI. The CDR3 spans 15 residues. V gave up 2 bases and J gave up 0 bases, with 10 bases separating them. In DNA, the CDR3 is TGTGCCAGCAGTGAAATGGCAGGGGCTAACTATGGCTACACCTTC. Its translation is CASSEMAGANYGYTF.

About this clone itself: Other nucleotide sequences from this sample produce the same CDR3. The chain employs TRBV5-4 and TRBJ2-1; D not resolved. Germline loops: CDR1 SGHNT, CDR2 YYREEE (reference sequence). The length of the CDR3 is 11 residues. Trimming pared 8 bases from V and 5 bases from J, leaving 8 bases between. The CDR3 DNA reads as TGTGCCAGTTCCCTAGACAATGAGCAGTTCTTC. This sequence encodes CASSLDNEQFF.

The rearrangement joins TRBV6-5 to TRBJ2-2, with 12 bases matching TRBD2. The V gene end was trimmed by 6 bases and the J gene end by 7 bases; junction bases not matched to a gene: 6. The CDR3 loop spans 15 amino acids. The germline CDR1 and CDR2 sequences are MNHEY and SVGAGI. The CDR3 DNA reads as TGTGCCAGCAGACCTAGCGGGGGGGCCATCGGGGAGCTGTTTTTT. Protein product: CASRPSGGAIGELFF.